The 10 T cell receptor beta chains below come from one sample, sequenced in a study of CD8 T cells in Susac syndrome. With random hexamers, roughly 0.45 to 1 ug RNA was reverse transcribed. MiXCR was run by TCRdb on the immunoSEQ multiplex PCR reads, yielding one entry per CDR3 protein. This sample yields 190,000 or so distinct CDR3 sequences, of which nearly 95% are seen a single time; just under 0.095% belongs to the top ten. Sequenced: CD4+ T cells from PBMCs. The receptors derive from a human donor with multiple sclerosis.

V gene TRBV29-1 combines with J gene TRBJ2-1; 8 nucleotides line up with TRBD2. Unmatched junction bases numbered 6, after V lost 4 bases and J lost 4 bases. The CDR3 totals 14 residues. The germline CDR1 and CDR2 sequences are SQVTM and ANQGSEA. The CDR3 reads CSVVLAGIYNEQFF. The CDR3 coding sequence is TGCAGCGTTGTCTTAGCGGGAATTTACAATGAGCAGTTCTTC.

The chain couples TRBV29-1 to TRBJ2-5; 11 bases match TRBD2. This CDR3 region has 15 residues. Germline V gene data show CDR1 as SQVTM and CDR2 as ANQGSEA. The V segment lost 4 bases and the J segment 5 bases; nucleotides outside the gene matches: 9. CDR3 sequence reads: CSVGGSGRGRETQYF. The CDR3 DNA is TGCAGCGTTGGCGGTAGCGGGAGGGGTAGGGAGACCCAGTACTTC.

The V call is TRBV27, the J call TRBJ1-4; 7 bases are shared with TRBD1. Trimming took 5 bases from V and 0 from J; bases not matched to a gene: 0. The germline CDR1 and CDR2 sequences are MNHEY and SMNVEV (reference sequence). The CDR3 totals 14 residues. The CDR3 is CASSGTATNEKLFF. Written as DNA, the CDR3 is TGTGCCAGCAGTGGGACAGCAACTAATGAAAAACTGTTTTTT.

J is TRBJ1-6 and V is TRBV15, with D hard to call. V was shortened by 1 base and J by 13 bases, with 11 bases between the two germline ends. CDR1 and CDR2 (germline): LNHNV, YYDKDF (reference sequence). The CDR3 covers 13 residues. This chain's CDR3 is CATSRGPGSPLHF. DNA of the CDR3: TGTGCCACCAGCAGAGGGCCAGGCTCGCCCCTCCACTTT. The variable domain in full, completed from reference TRBV15 and TRBJ1-6, reads DAMVIQNPRYQVTQFGKPVTLSCSQTLNHNVMYWYQQKSSQAPKLLFHYYDKDFNNEADTPDNFQSRRPNTSFCFLDIRSPGLGDTAMYLCATSRGPGSPLHFGNGTRLTVT.

The chain recombines TRBV20-1 with TRBJ1-2; D is uncertain. V was clipped by 1 base and J by 4 bases, with 7 bases between them. This CDR3 contains 12 residues. In germline, CDR1 is DFQATT, CDR2 SNEGSKA (reference sequence). Here the CDR3 reads CSARGLSYGYTF. The CDR3 DNA reads as TGCAGTGCTAGAGGGCTCTCCTATGGCTACACCTTC.

The chain carries TRBV11-1 and TRBJ2-2, with D possibly matching TRBD1 (6 bases). Germline-derived CDR1 and CDR2 are SGHAT and FQDESV (reference sequence). V lost 5 bases to trimming and J lost 0 bases, with 19 bases between them. The CDR3 consists of 18 residues. The CDR3 nucleotides read TGTGCCAGCAGCCCGGATCGACAGGAGACACCGAACACCGGGGAGCTGTTTTTT. This gives the protein CASSPDRQETPNTGELFF.

The gene calls are TRBV10-3 and TRBJ2-7; perhaps TRBD1 as D (6 bases). V lost 5 bases, J lost 0 bases, and 11 bases lay in between. CDR1 and CDR2 from the germline V gene are ENHRY and SYGVKD. The CDR3 length is 14 residues. CDR3 nucleotides: TGTGCCATCAGTCCTTTACAGGGCTCCTACGAGCAGTACTTC. It translates to CAISPLQGSYEQYF.

The genes are TRBV2 and TRBJ2-7; 11 bases line up with TRBD2. The CDR3 is 16 residues long. The germline gives CDR1 SNHLY, CDR2 FYNNEI. Trimming cost V 10 bases and J 0 bases; bases outside gene matches: 11. CDR3: CATTLAGGRSSYEQYF. The CDR3 DNA is TGTGCCACTACCCTAGCGGGGGGCCGAAGCTCCTACGAGCAGTACTTC.

This clonotype was seen just once. The rearrangement joins TRBV20-1 to TRBJ2-5; the match to TRBD1 covers 7 bases. CDR3 size: 11 residues. V shed 7 bases and J 3 bases; nucleotides not matched to a gene: 2. From germline, CDR1 is DFQATT and CDR2 SNEGSKA (reference sequence). CDR3 coding DNA: TGCAGTGGAGACAGGGAAGAGACCCAGTACTTC. This codes for CSGDREETQYF.

The V and J genes are TRBV3-1 and TRBJ2-7; TRBD1 agrees at 9 bases. The CDR3 sequence is 15 residues long. Germline V lookup: CDR1 LGHDT, CDR2 YNNKEL (reference sequence). V dropped 1 base and J dropped 4; count of bases not matched to a gene: 5. The DNA for the CDR3 is TGTGCCAGCAGCCAAGGAGTGGGGACAGGGTACGAGCAGTACTTC. Its translation: CASSQGVGTGYEQYF.